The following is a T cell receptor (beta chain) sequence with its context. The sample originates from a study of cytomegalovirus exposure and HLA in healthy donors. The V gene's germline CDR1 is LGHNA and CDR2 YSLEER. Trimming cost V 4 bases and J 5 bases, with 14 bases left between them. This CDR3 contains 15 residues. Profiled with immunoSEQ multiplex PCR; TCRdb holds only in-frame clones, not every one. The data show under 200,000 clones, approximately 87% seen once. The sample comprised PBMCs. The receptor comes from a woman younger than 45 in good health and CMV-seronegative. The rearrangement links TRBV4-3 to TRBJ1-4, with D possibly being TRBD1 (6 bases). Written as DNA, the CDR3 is TGCGCCAGCAGCCCGGGGGGGGGCCTCAATGAAAAACTGTTTTTT. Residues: CASSPGGGLNEKLFF.